This TCR beta chain emerged from a study of T cell repertoires in cytomegalovirus infection. TCRdb reprocessed the reads via MiXCR and lists one record per CDR3 protein. The sample has under 90,000 distinct CDR3 sequences; about half are singletons. The germline CDR1 and CDR2 sequences are SGHNT and YYREEE (reference sequence). Trimming left V 9 bases short and J 2 bases short, with 7 bases between. The CDR3 has 11 residues. Notes on this clonotype: The target antigen is unknown.

The sequence derives from a human donor in good health (CMV status not recorded). Some clones in this sample may be carry-over from other donors' samples. This chain joins TRBV5-4 and TRBJ2-3; D is ambiguous. This material consisted of CD8+ T cells from cultured PBMCs, taken from culture after CMV antigen stimulation. Here the CDR3 reads CANPSTDTQYF. The CDR3 nucleotides are TGTGCCAACCCCTCCACAGATACGCAGTATTTT.